One sample yielded the 30 T cell receptor beta chains listed below, sequenced in a study of cytomegalovirus exposure and HLA in healthy donors. Use of 60 Vbeta and 13 Jbeta primers characterized the PCR. TCRdb's copy holds only in-frame clones and misses some; the assay was immunoSEQ multiplex PCR. The repertoire holds approximately 77,000 clones, with around 78% as singletons. The specimen was PBMCs. These receptors were taken from a man between 35 and 55 years old in good health and CMV-seronegative.

The chain carries TRBV27 and TRBJ1-1; 7 nucleotides align to TRBD1. V trimming: 4 bases; J trimming: 0 bases; junction bases outside the gene matches: 8. The CDR3 runs 16 residues. Germline assignment: CDR1 MNHEY and CDR2 SMNVEV (reference sequence). CDR3: CASSSLDRALNTEAFF. DNA of the CDR3: TGTGCCAGCAGTTCCTTAGACAGGGCCCTGAACACTGAAGCTTTCTTT.

The CDR3 region has the DNA TGTGCCAGCAGCCCCGGGACTAGCGGGACCTACAATGAGCAGTTCTTC. This codes for CASSPGTSGTYNEQFF. The chain couples TRBV5-4 to TRBJ2-1; TRBD2 agrees at 13 bases. V lost 4 bases and J lost 2; bases outside the gene matches: 3. In germline, CDR1 is SGHNT, CDR2 YYREEE (reference sequence). This CDR3 comprises 16 residues.

The sample holds a few counts of this clone. The rearrangement uses TRBV7-9 and TRBJ1-1; D is ambiguous. The CDR3 covers 14 residues. V was clipped by 8 bases and J by 1 base, with 14 bases between them. Germline CDR1 reads SEHNR; CDR2 reads FQNEAQ (reference sequence). The CDR3 spells CASPIGPGNTEAFF. CDR3 sequence (DNA): TGTGCCAGCCCTATAGGCCCGGGGAACACTGAAGCTTTCTTT. Filled out from reference TRBV7-9 and TRBJ1-1, the complete variable domain reads DTGVSQNPRHKITKRGQNVTFRCDPISEHNRLYWYRQTLGQGPEFLTYFQNEAQLEKSRLLSDRFSAERPKGSFSTLEIQRTEQGDSAMYLCASPIGPGNTEAFFGQGTRLTVV.

This clone turned up a few times. The chain carries TRBV30 and TRBJ1-2; 7 nucleotides match TRBD1. The CDR3 runs to 12 residues. After removal of 2 bases from V and 5 bases from J, the junction contained 2 bases not matched to a gene. Germline CDR1 reads GTSNPN; CDR2 reads SVGIG (reference sequence). CDR3 DNA: TGTGCCTGGAGTCCACAGGGGTATGGCTACACCTTC. This encodes CAWSPQGYGYTF.

The chain uses TRBV28 and TRBJ1-1; 7 bases match TRBD1. V shed 3 bases, J shed 4 bases, and the junction held 2 bases outside the gene matches. The CDR3 extends over 13 amino acids. The germline V gene encodes CDR1 MDHEN and CDR2 SYDVKM. The CDR3 DNA reads as TGTGCCAGCAGTTTGTCAGGGGGCACTGAAGCTTTCTTT. Translation gives CASSLSGGTEAFF. The full variable domain, its missing parts supplied by reference TRBV28 and TRBJ1-1, is DVKVTQSSRYLVKRTGEKVFLECVQDMDHENMFWYRQDPGLGLRLIYFSYDVKMKEKGDIPEGYSVSREKKERFSLILESASTNQTSMYLCASSLSGGTEAFFGQGTRLTVV.

Only one count was recorded for this clone. The V call is TRBV18, the J call TRBJ1-1; TRBD1 is a possible D gene (5 bases). The CDR3 extends over 14 amino acids. CDR1 is KGHSH, CDR2 LQKENI, per germline. Trimming took off 5 bases at V and 2 bases at J, with 12 bases between the two ends. CDR3 in amino acids: CASSAGRGNTEAFF. CDR3 DNA sequence: TGTGCCAGCTCAGCGGGGCGCGGTAACACTGAAGCTTTCTTT.

The chain is built from TRBV27 and TRBJ2-2; 7 bases fit TRBD1. Germline V gene data show CDR1 as MNHEY and CDR2 as SMNVEV (reference sequence). Trimming at V came to 3 bases and at J to 4 bases, leaving 8 bases not matched to a gene. The CDR3 consists of 16 residues. CDR3 region: CASSFAVGQSTGELFF. The CDR3 DNA follows: TGTGCCAGCAGTTTCGCGGTGGGACAGAGCACCGGGGAGCTGTTTTTT.

The CDR3 DNA reads TGCGCCAGCAGCTCGAGGGGACAGACGGTAAACGAGCAGTACTTC. As protein: CASSSRGQTVNEQYF. The chain joins TRBV5-1 to TRBJ2-7, with TRBD1 matching over 7 bases. The V segment lost 3 bases and the J segment 5 bases; nucleotides outside the gene matches: 11. The CDR3 contains 15 residues. CDR1 and CDR2 from the germline V gene are SGHRS and YFSETQ. The whole variable domain, filled in from reference TRBV5-1 and TRBJ2-7, reads KAGVTQTPRYLIKTRGQQVTLSCSPISGHRSVSWYQQTPGQGLQFLFEYFSETQRNKGNFPGRFSGRQFSNSRSEMNVSTLELGDSALYLCASSSRGQTVNEQYFGPGTRLTVT.

This clone appeared a single time. This rearrangement joins TRBV30 to TRBJ2-5; 8 bases are shared with TRBD2. CDR1 GTSNPN and CDR2 SVGIG come from the germline V gene (reference sequence). The CDR3 runs to 13 residues. V lost 2 bases to trimming and J lost 5 bases; unmatched junction nucleotides: 4. The CDR3 DNA reads TGTGCCTGGAGTACGGGAGGGTCGGAGACCCAGTACTTC. It yields the protein CAWSTGGSETQYF.

The chain combines TRBV2 with TRBJ2-1; possibly TRBD1 for D (6 bases). Trimming took off 9 bases at V and 7 bases at J, with 13 bases between the two ends. Germline loops: CDR1 SNHLY, CDR2 FYNNEI. This CDR3 region has 12 residues. The chain's CDR3 is CASNRVGNEQFF. Written as DNA, the CDR3 is TGTGCCAGTAACAGGGTTGGGAATGAGCAGTTCTTC.

V gene TRBV6-1 combines with J gene TRBJ1-2; the D gene is possibly TRBD1 (6 bases). The CDR3 consists of 14 residues. Looked up from germline, CDR1 is MNHNS and CDR2 is SASEGT. CDR3: CGGSRGAGVNGYTF. DNA of the CDR3: TGTGGGGGGAGCAGAGGGGCAGGGGTTAATGGCTACACCTTC.

V is TRBV28 and J is TRBJ1-1, with 11 bases that match TRBD1. In germline, CDR1 is MDHEN, CDR2 SYDVKM. V shed 6 bases, J shed 6 bases, and the junction held 9 bases outside the gene matches. This CDR3 has 15 residues. DNA of the CDR3: TGTGCCAGCAGGGGTCGGACAGGGGGCTACGCTGAAGCTTTCTTT. Translation gives CASRGRTGGYAEAFF.

The CDR3: CASQGLAQGEQYF. Written as DNA, the CDR3 is TGTGCCAGCCAGGGACTAGCCCAAGGGGAGCAGTACTTC. The chain uses TRBV25-1 and TRBJ2-7; TRBD2 agrees at 9 bases. CDR3 size: 13 residues. V lost 8 bases to trimming and J lost 7 bases; unmatched junction nucleotides: 9. Germline V gene sequence: CDR1 MGHDK, CDR2 SYGVNS.

The V gene is TRBV7-2, the J gene TRBJ2-1, with unresolved D. This CDR3 contains 11 residues. Per germline, CDR1 SGHTA and CDR2 FQGNSA. The V end was cut by 5 bases, the J end by 4 bases, with 3 bases between. Written as DNA, the CDR3 is TGTGCCAGCAGCCCTTACAATGAGCAGTTCTTC. Amino acid sequence: CASSPYNEQFF.

The genes are TRBV28 and TRBJ1-4, with D tentatively TRBD1 (6 bases). Germline lookup yields CDR1 MDHEN and CDR2 SYDVKM. V lost 3 bases and J lost 8, with 13 bases in between. This CDR3 spans 14 amino acids. The CDR3 reads CASSFRGAAEKLFF. The CDR3 DNA reads as TGTGCCAGCAGTTTCAGGGGAGCGGCGGAAAAACTGTTTTTT.

The table lists this clone with a count of one. V and J are TRBV4-2 and TRBJ2-3; D uncertain. The germline V gene has CDR1 LGHNA and CDR2 YNFKEQ. The V gene lost 0 bases and the J gene lost 4 bases, with 11 bases spanning the gap. CDR3 length equals 15 residues. CDR3: CASSQDWSSSDTQYF. CDR3 DNA: TGTGCCAGCAGCCAAGATTGGAGTAGCTCAGATACGCAGTATTTT.

This clone turned up a few times. The V call is TRBV6-1, the J call TRBJ2-1; 10 bases map to TRBD2. Germline V CDR1 and CDR2: MNHNS, SASEGT. With 8 bases clipped from V and 6 bases from J, the junction kept 4 bases outside the gene matches. This CDR3 region has 13 residues. The CDR3: CASRTSGSNEQFF. The CDR3 coding sequence is TGTGCCAGCCGGACTAGCGGAAGCAATGAGCAGTTCTTC.

The CDR3 region is CASSIERTSYNEQFF. Here the CDR3 DNA reads TGTGCCAGTAGTATAGAGCGGACTAGTTACAATGAGCAGTTCTTC. The V gene is TRBV19, the J gene TRBJ2-1, with 7 bases lining up with TRBD2. CDR1 is LNHDA, CDR2 SQIVND, per germline (reference sequence). The CDR3 contains 15 residues. Unmatched junction bases numbered 3, after V lost 0 bases and J lost 4 bases.

This clone showed up just once. The chain carries TRBV5-5 and TRBJ2-3, with D possibly being TRBD1 (5 bases). Germline V gene sequence: CDR1 SGHKS, CDR2 YYEKEE (reference sequence). This CDR3 contains 13 residues. Trimming took off 5 bases at V and 5 bases at J, with 12 bases between the two ends. CDR3: CASRSLGQDTQYF. The CDR3 DNA sequence: TGTGCCAGCAGATCTCTGGGGCAAGATACGCAGTATTTT.

V usage is TRBV15 and J usage is TRBJ2-7; 8 positions agree with TRBD1. From germline, CDR1 is LNHNV and CDR2 YYDKDF (reference sequence). This CDR3 has 13 amino acids. V lost 9 bases to trimming and J lost 5 bases; unmatched junction nucleotides: 9. This CDR3 is CATKNGQGHEQYF. DNA for the CDR3: TGTGCCACGAAGAATGGACAGGGTCACGAGCAGTACTTC.

This chain connects TRBV2 to TRBJ2-7; TRBD2 might be the D (6 bases). Germline V gives CDR1 SNHLY, CDR2 FYNNEI. V was shortened by 8 bases and J by 6 bases, with 8 bases between the two germline ends. The CDR3 sequence is 10 residues long. For the CDR3, the DNA is TGTGCCAGCCGGGGGTTCGAGCAGTACTTC. It codes for CASRGFEQYF. The whole variable domain, remainder taken from reference TRBV2 and TRBJ2-7, is EPEVTQTPSHQVTQMGQEVILRCVPISNHLYFYWYRQILGQKVEFLVSFYNNEISEKSEIFDDQFSVERPDGSNFTLKIRSTKLEDSAMYFCASRGFEQYFGPGTRLTVT.

The rearrangement joins TRBV12-2 to TRBJ2-1; TRBD2 is the table's D call and was not checked against the DNA. TRBV12-2 is reported as a pseudogene. The CDR3 is 16 residues long. DNA for the CDR3: TGTGCAAGTCGCTCCGAGACTAGCTCTTCCTACAATGAGCAGTTCTTC. Translation: CASRSETSSSYNEQFF.

This clone appeared a single time. The chain joins TRBV10-2 to TRBJ2-1; 8 nucleotides match TRBD2. The V and J ends lost 6 bases and 4 bases, in that order; junction bases with no gene match: 5. The CDR3 length is 14 residues. Germline lookup yields CDR1 WSHSY and CDR2 SAAADI. The CDR3 region is CASRERELYNEQFF. CDR3 nucleotide sequence: TGCGCCAGCAGAGAGCGGGAGTTATACAATGAGCAGTTCTTC.

The J gene is TRBJ2-7, the V gene TRBV10-3, with 9 bases that match TRBD1. CDR1 is ENHRY, CDR2 SYGVKD, per germline. J was trimmed by 4 bases and V by 6 bases; bases with no gene match: 7. The CDR3 loop spans 14 amino acids. CDR3 in DNA: TGTGCCATCAGAAACGACAGGGGGTTTTACGAGCAGTACTTC. Its translation is CAIRNDRGFYEQYF.

This chain joins TRBV5-4 and TRBJ1-1, with D maybe TRBD1 (6 bases). The CDR3 is 17 amino acids. The germline V gene has CDR1 SGHNT and CDR2 YYREEE (reference sequence). V gave up 2 bases and J gave up 3 bases, with 20 bases separating them. The CDR3 DNA reads as TGTGCCAGCAGCTTTGGGCCTCGGGGGGGCGGTGACACTGAAGCTTTCTTT. Its translation is CASSFGPRGGGDTEAFF.

The rearrangement uses TRBV28 and TRBJ2-2; D might be TRBD2 (6 bases). The CDR3 length is 15 residues. V lost 6 bases, J lost 6 bases, and 17 bases lay in between. CDR1 is MDHEN and CDR2 is SYDVKM in the germline V gene. DNA for the CDR3: TGTGCCAGCAGGCCGCGGGGCGGGGTTCCCGGGGAGCTGTTTTTT. The encoded protein is CASRPRGGVPGELFF.

This clone was detected once. This rearrangement joins TRBV28 to TRBJ1-1; D may be TRBD1 (5 bases). Looked up from germline, CDR1 is MDHEN and CDR2 is SYDVKM. V was clipped by 3 bases and J by 1 base, with 9 bases between them. The CDR3 extends over 14 amino acids. In DNA, the CDR3 is TGTGCCAGCAGTTTGGACACAGGGAACACTGAAGCTTTCTTT. Translated: CASSLDTGNTEAFF. Full variable domain (rest looked up from reference TRBV28 and TRBJ1-1): DVKVTQSSRYLVKRTGEKVFLECVQDMDHENMFWYRQDPGLGLRLIYFSYDVKMKEKGDIPEGYSVSREKKERFSLILESASTNQTSMYLCASSLDTGNTEAFFGQGTRLTVV.

CDR3 residues: CASSHRGRWAQYF. CDR3 nucleotides: TGTGCCAGCAGCCACAGGGGCCGATGGGCCCAGTACTTC. V usage is TRBV6-5 and J usage is TRBJ2-5; 7 bases fit TRBD1. Germline V CDR1 and CDR2: MNHEY, SVGAGI. This CDR3 contains 13 residues. Unmatched junction bases numbered 10, after V lost 6 bases and J lost 9 bases.

This rearrangement joins TRBV6-5 to TRBJ2-1; TRBD2 agrees at 10 bases. The CDR3 length is 13 residues. CDR1 and CDR2 (germline): MNHEY, SVGAGI. J was trimmed by 7 bases and V by 7 bases; bases with no gene match: 4. In DNA, the CDR3 is TGTGCCAGCAAAAGCGGGAGGGTGAATGAGCAGTTCTTC. Translated: CASKSGRVNEQFF.

This chain's CDR3 is CASSLGGQVGQPQHF. The CDR3 DNA reads TGTGCCAGCAGCTTAGGAGGGCAGGTGGGTCAGCCCCAGCATTTT. V usage is TRBV7-9 and J usage is TRBJ1-5; D remains ambiguous. Per germline, CDR1 SEHNR and CDR2 FQNEAQ (reference sequence). The CDR3 has 15 residues. The V and J ends lost 1 base and 6 bases respectively, with 13 bases between them. Full variable domain (remainder filled in from reference TRBV7-9 and TRBJ1-5): DTGVSQNPRHKITKRGQNVTFRCDPISEHNRLYWYRQTLGQGPEFLTYFQNEAQLEKSRLLSDRFSAERPKGSFSTLEIQRTEQGDSAMYLCASSLGGQVGQPQHFGDGTRLSIL.